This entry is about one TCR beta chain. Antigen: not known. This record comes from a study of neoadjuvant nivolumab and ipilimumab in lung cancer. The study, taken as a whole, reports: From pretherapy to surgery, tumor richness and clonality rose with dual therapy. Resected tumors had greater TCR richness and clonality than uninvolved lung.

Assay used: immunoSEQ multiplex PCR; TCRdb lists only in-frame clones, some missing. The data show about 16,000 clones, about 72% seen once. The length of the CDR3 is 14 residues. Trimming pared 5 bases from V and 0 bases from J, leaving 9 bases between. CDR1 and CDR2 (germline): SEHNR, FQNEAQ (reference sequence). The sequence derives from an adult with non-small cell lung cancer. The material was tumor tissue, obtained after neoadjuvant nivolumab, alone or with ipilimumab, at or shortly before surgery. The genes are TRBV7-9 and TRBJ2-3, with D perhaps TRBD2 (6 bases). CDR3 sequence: CASSPSVSTDTQYF. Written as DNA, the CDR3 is TGTGCCAGCAGCCCTAGCGTTAGCACAGATACGCAGTATTTT.